This entry is about one TCR beta chain. Its antigen has not been determined. No much larger clone exists at a distance of one base, and base qualities are not known. As encoded in the germline V gene, CDR1 is MDHEN while CDR2 is SYDVKM. The cysteine opens and the phenylalanine closes a CDR3 of 13 amino acids. Here the CDR3 DNA is all that survives: 39 bases in frame from base 1. The germline ends are 8 bases apart after V is trimmed by 6 bases and J by 0 bases. The data were obtained in a study of blood T cell repertoires in COVID-19 (dated by TCRdb to about 2020). The study in broad terms: The collaborator samples originated in the United States, Italy and Spain and spanned the acute and convalescent phases of COVID-19. HLA class I and class II types, where available, came from metadata supplied by the sample provider rather than from assay-based typing. The repertoires were released in a freely available public database intended as a resource for research on the immune response to SARS-CoV-2. Samples came from the ongoing ImmuneRACE study (first 160 participants) plus 1,254 subjects from 6 global collaborators. The material from the prospective study consisted of cDNA or gDNA derived from T cells, B-cell-depleted T cells, or PBMCs. A de-identified subject ID, COVID-19 status, age in years and sex were almost always included in the sample metadata. The dataset comprised deeply sampled blood TCRbeta repertoires from subjects exposed to, actively infected with, or recovered from COVID-19. Study-wide conclusions, independent of this receptor: The amount of clinical and demographic metadata varied by source and participant and was provided uncurated.

TCRbeta CDR3 regions were amplified from genomic DNA by means of the immunoSEQ Assay, a bias-controlled multiplex PCR. The study's processing was this. Within the assay, amplification of reference gene primers was used to estimate how many nucleated cells each sample contained. To quantify the absolute abundance of each unique TCRbeta CDR3 rearrangement, sequence reads were collapsed and filtered. For each sample, productive Simpson clonality was calculated as the square root of Simpson's diversity index across productive rearrangements. TCRdb took this table from immuneACCESS and kept in-frame rearrangements with V and J called. Such tables lack part of the clones; where checked against another copy, unresolved V genes explain under half of the gap, and the rest is unexplained. Clone size and V and J calls were adopted from that table, with D and trimming inferred from the DNA. Across this sample there are 200,000 to 250,000 clones, with roughly 83% seen only once. The top ten clonotypes cover 5% to 6% of the sample.

At one collaborating source in Seattle, patients were enrolled during active infection and were followed longitudinally through the course of disease. Whole blood was collected in K2EDTA tubes by collaborating institutions according to the institutions' own protocols. For TCRbeta analysis, collaborator samples were shipped as frozen whole blood, as isolated PBMCs, or as DNA extracted from either sample type. The sequence was obtained from a woman at least 80 years old with COVID-19, enrolled during active disease. Material: peripheral blood. This sequence uses TRBV28 and TRBJ1-2; too little of a D gene remains to name it. This receptor carries the CDR3 CASSVSANYGYTF. The DNA is TGTGCCAGCAGCGTTTCGGCTAACTATGGCTACACCTTC.